This T cell receptor beta chain was captured in a study of shared clonotypes between healthy human individuals. The length of the CDR3 is 12 residues. Trimming shortened V by 4 bases and J by 7 bases, and 11 bases separated the two germline ends. Germline CDR1 reads SEHNR; CDR2 reads FQNEAQ (reference sequence). Data came from immunoSEQ multiplex PCR; TCRdb stores just in-frame clones and leaves some out. This sample has approximately 98,000 clones; about 70% occur once, and the top ten carry approximately 25%. The J gene is TRBJ2-7, the V gene TRBV7-9; the D gene is possibly TRBD2 (5 bases). The sequencing sample was made of memory CD8+ T cells sorted from blood. Subset in this sample: CD45RO+ cells pooled with CCR7-negative TemRA cells. The source of this sequence is a woman aged 30 to 39 in good health. CDR3 in amino acids: CASSSRGVEQYF. In DNA form, the CDR3 reads TGTGCCAGCAGCTCCCGGGGTGTGGAGCAGTACTTC. The variable domain in full, with the rest retrieved from reference TRBV7-9 and TRBJ2-7, is DTGVSQNPRHKITKRGQNVTFRCDPISEHNRLYWYRQTLGQGPEFLTYFQNEAQLEKSRLLSDRFSAERPKGSFSTLEIQRTEQGDSAMYLCASSSRGVEQYFGPGTRLTVT.